This T cell receptor beta chain was identified during a study of T cell responses to AZD1222 COVID-19 vaccine listed by TCRdb under 2021. Study-wide context: A total of 233 trial participants underwent TCR sequencing, of whom about 200 had received two doses of AZD1222 and about 26 had received two doses of the MenACWY control vaccine. Trial participants were enrolled by age into subgroups of 18-55, 56-69 and 70-plus years, and around 150, 29 and 61 TCR-sequenced participants, respectively, were included in these subgroups.

On this clone itself: Its antigen target is currently unknown. No base qualities exist here, and no much larger clone lies one base off it.

Interpreted using the paper, the time point label stands for: about 28 days (+/-7) after the second vaccine dose. AZD1222 recipients with second doses at about 4 weeks or about 12 weeks were pooled, because spike-specific TCR depth and breadth did not differ between schedules. Vaccinee samples came from UK trials COV001 and COV002, including a single-blind randomized controlled phase 2/3 trial of AZD1222 (ChAdOx1 nCoV-19) in healthy adults. For TCRbeta chain sequencing, PBMC samples were collected from trial participants at day 0 and at day 28 after the second dose. The germline V gene provides CDR1 SGDLS and CDR2 YYNGEE. For this chain, trimming is 2 bases at the V end and 8 bases at the J end, and the number of junction bases without a gene match is 1. There are 13 amino acids in the CDR3, from cysteine to phenylalanine inclusive. The CDR3 DNA has 39 bases and is translated from base 1. The CDR3 regions of human TCRbeta chains were analyzed by immunosequencing. Regarding the original processing steps: TCRs in the repertoires were compared against a reference library of SARS-CoV-2-specific TCRs that had been generated with the MIRA antigen-specificity platform. Breadth was defined as the fraction of unique TCRs that were SARS-CoV-2-associated. Depth was defined as the fraction of total T cells that were SARS-CoV-2-associated. Using the MIRA data, each spike-specific TCR was assigned both to the spike region to which the TCR was reactive and to a CD4 or CD8 class. Log10-transformed breadth and depth values were compared by one-way ANOVA with Sidak's multiple comparisons tests. TCRdb retrieved this table from immuneACCESS and kept in-frame rearrangements only. Not all clones are present; in checked studies, unresolved V genes account for under half, and no reason is known for the remainder. V, J and clone size are taken as reported in that table, and D and trimming were inferred from the DNA itself. The sample table contains approximately 130,000 clones; only one count was recorded for 80% to 90% of them. Jointly, the top ten make up about 26% of the sample.

Results and caveats for the whole study, not just this receptor: The 56-69-year group was small, and its depth increase did not reach significance, likely because of low power. Vaccine-associated CD4 TCRs spanned the whole spike protein, with dominant responses in regions 160-218 and 743-854. Spike-specific TCR breadth and depth rose significantly after two AZD1222 doses compared with day 0 and with MenACWY recipients. Reportedly, close to half of the unique spike-specific TCRs recognized epitopes lying outside the regions that are mutated in the B.1.351 and B.1.1.7 variants. Only a handful of AZD1222 recipients were SARS-CoV-2 seropositive at baseline, limiting conclusions about previously exposed vaccinees. No day 14 peak-response samples were available, so repertoires were characterized only after the peak T cell response. Participants were mostly white British and included more females than males, and it was suggested by the authors that clonal diversity may have been underestimated.

The sample here was peripheral blood, taken 28 days after the second AZD1222 dose. The chain uses TRBV9 and TRBJ1-2, and 12 junction bases match TRBD1. This receptor was obtained from an adult who received the AZD1222 COVID-19 vaccine. The CDR3 loop reads CASSVGTGGGYTF. The sequence in DNA is TGTGCCAGCAGCGTTGGGACAGGGGGCGGCTACACCTTC.